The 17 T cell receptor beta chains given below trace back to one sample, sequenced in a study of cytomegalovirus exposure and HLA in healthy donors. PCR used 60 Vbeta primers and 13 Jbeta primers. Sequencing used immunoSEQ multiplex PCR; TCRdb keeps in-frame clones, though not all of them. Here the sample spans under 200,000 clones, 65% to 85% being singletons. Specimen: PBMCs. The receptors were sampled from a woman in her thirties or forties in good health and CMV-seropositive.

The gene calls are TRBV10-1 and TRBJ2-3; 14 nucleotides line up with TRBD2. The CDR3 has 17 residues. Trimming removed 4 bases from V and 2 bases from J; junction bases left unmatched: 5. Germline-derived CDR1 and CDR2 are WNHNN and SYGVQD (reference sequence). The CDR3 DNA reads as TGCGCCAGCAGTGCGGGACTAGCGGGAGCGGTCACAGATACGCAGTATTTT. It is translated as CASSAGLAGAVTDTQYF.

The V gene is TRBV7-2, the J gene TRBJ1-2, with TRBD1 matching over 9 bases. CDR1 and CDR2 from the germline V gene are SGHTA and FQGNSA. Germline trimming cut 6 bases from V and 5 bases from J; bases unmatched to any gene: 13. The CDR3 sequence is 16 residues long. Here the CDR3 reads CASSRGGQGLGYGYTF. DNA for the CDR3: TGTGCCAGCAGTCGCGGGGGACAGGGATTGGGGTATGGCTACACCTTC.

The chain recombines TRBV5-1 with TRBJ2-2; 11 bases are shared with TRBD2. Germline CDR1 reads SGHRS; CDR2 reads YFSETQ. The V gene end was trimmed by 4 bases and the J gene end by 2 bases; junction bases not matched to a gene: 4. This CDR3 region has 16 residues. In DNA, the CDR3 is TGCGCCAGCAGCCGACTAGCGGGGAGCAACACCGGGGAGCTGTTTTTT. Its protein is CASSRLAGSNTGELFF.

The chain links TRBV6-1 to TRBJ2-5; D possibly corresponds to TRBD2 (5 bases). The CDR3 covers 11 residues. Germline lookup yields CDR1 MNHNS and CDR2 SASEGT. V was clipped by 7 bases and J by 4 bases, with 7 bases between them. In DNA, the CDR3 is TGTGCCAGCACCACTAGAGAGACCCAGTACTTC. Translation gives CASTTRETQYF.

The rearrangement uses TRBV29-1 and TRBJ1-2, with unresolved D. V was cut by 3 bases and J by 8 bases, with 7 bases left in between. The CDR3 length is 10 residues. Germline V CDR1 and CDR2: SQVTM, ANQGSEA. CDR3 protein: CSVDSTGYTF. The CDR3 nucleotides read TGCAGCGTTGACAGTACCGGCTACACCTTC.

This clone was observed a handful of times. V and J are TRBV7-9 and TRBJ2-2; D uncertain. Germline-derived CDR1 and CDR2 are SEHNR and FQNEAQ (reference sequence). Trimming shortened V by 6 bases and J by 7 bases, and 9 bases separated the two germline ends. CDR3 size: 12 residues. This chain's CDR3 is CASRYSVGELFF. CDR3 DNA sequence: TGTGCCAGCAGGTATTCAGTCGGGGAGCTGTTTTTT.

As DNA, the CDR3 is TGCGCCAGCAGCCAAGACCACAGGGGTCGTCATGAAAAACTGTTTTTT. Protein: CASSQDHRGRHEKLFF. V usage is TRBV4-3 and J usage is TRBJ1-4, with TRBD1 matching over 7 bases. This CDR3 comprises 16 residues. V was pared by 0 bases and J by 6 bases, with 7 bases of the junction left unmatched. Germline V CDR1 and CDR2: LGHNA, YSLEER.

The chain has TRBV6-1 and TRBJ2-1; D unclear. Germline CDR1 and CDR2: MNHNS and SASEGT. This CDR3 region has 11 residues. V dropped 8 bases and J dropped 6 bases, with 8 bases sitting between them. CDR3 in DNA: TGTGCCAGCGGCTTCTTCAATGAGCAGTTCTTC. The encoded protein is CASGFFNEQFF.

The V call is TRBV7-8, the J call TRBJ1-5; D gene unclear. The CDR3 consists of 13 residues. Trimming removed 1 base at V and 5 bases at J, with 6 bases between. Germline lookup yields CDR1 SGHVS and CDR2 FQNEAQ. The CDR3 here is CASSLEAHQPQHF. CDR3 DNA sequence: TGTGCCAGCAGCTTAGAAGCTCATCAGCCCCAGCATTTT.

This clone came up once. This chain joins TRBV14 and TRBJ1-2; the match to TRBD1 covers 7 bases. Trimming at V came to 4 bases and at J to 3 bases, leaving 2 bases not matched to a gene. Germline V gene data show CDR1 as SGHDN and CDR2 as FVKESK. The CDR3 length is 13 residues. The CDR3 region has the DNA TGTGCCAGCAGCCCCGGACAGGACTATGGCTACACCTTC. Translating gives CASSPGQDYGYTF. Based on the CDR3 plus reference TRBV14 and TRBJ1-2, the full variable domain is EAGVTQFPSHSVIEKGQTVTLRCDPISGHDNLYWYRRVMGKEIKFLLHFVKESKQDESGMPNNRFLAERTGGTYSTLKVQPAELEDSGVYFCASSPGQDYGYTFGSGTRLTVV.

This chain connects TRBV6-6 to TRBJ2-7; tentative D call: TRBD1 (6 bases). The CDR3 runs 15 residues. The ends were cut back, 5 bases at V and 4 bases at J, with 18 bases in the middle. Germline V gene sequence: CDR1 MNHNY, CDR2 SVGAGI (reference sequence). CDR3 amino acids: CASSGMLGAQYEQYF. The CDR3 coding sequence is TGTGCCAGCAGTGGCATGTTGGGGGCGCAGTACGAGCAGTACTTC.

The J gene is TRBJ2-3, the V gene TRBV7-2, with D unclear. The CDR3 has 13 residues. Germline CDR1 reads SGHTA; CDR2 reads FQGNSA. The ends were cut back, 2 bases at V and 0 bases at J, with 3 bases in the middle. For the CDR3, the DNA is TGTGCCAGCAGCTTACCTAGCACAGATACGCAGTATTTT. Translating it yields CASSLPSTDTQYF.

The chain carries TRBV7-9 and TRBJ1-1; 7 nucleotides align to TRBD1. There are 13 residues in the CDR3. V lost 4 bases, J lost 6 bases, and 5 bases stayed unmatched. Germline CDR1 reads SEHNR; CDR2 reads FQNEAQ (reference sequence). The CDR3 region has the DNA TGTGCCAGCAGCTCGGTCACAGGGGCTGAAGCTTTCTTT. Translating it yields CASSSVTGAEAFF. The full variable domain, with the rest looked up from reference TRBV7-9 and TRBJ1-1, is DTGVSQNPRHKITKRGQNVTFRCDPISEHNRLYWYRQTLGQGPEFLTYFQNEAQLEKSRLLSDRFSAERPKGSFSTLEIQRTEQGDSAMYLCASSSVTGAEAFFGQGTRLTVV.

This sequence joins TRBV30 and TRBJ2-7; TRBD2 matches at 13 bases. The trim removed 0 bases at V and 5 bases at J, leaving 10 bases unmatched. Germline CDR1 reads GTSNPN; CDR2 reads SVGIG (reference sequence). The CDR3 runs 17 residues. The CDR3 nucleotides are TGTGCCTGGAGTGTGACCAAGACTAGCGGGAGGACTAACGAGCAGTACTTC. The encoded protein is CAWSVTKTSGRTNEQYF.

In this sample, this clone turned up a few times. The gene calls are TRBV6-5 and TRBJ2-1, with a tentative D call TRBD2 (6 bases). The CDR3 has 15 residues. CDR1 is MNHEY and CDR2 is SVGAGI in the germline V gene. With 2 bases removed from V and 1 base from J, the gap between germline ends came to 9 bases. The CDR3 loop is CASSYGGKSYNEQFF. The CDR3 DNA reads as TGTGCCAGCAGTTACGGGGGGAAATCCTACAATGAGCAGTTCTTC.

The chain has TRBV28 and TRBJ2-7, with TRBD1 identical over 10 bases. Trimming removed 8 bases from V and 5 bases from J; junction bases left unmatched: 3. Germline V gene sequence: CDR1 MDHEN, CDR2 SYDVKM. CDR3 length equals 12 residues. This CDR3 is CASGTGDNEQYF. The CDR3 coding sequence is TGTGCCAGCGGGACAGGGGATAACGAGCAGTACTTC.

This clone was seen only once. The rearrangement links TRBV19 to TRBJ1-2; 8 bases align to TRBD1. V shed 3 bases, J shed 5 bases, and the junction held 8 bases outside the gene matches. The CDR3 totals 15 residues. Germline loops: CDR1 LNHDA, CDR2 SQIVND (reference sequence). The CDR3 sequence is CASSIFGTGDYGYTF. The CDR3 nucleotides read TGTGCCAGTAGTATTTTCGGGACAGGCGATTATGGCTACACCTTC. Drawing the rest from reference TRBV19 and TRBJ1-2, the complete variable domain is DGGITQSPKYLFRKEGQNVTLSCEQNLNHDAMYWYRQDPGQGLRLIYYSQIVNDFQKGDIAEGYSVSREKKESFPLTVTSAQKNPTAFYLCASSIFGTGDYGYTFGSGTRLTVV.